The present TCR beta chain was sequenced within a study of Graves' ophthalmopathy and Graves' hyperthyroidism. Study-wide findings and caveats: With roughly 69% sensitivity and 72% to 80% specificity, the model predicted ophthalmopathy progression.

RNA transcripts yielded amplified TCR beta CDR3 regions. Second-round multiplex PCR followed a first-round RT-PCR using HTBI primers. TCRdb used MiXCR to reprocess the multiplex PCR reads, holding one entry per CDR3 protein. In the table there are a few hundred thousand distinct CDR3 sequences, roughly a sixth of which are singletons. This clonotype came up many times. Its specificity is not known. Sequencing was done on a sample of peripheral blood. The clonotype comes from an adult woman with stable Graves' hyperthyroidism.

The DNA for the CDR3 is TGTGCCAGCAGTTTCAGACAGCAAGAGACCCAGTACTTC. Translation gives CASSFRQQETQYF. The V and J genes are TRBV28 and TRBJ2-5; TRBD1 is a possible D gene (5 bases). Looked up from germline, CDR1 is MDHEN and CDR2 is SYDVKM. The CDR3 loop spans 13 amino acids. Trimming removed 3 bases from V and 2 bases from J, with 7 bases in between.